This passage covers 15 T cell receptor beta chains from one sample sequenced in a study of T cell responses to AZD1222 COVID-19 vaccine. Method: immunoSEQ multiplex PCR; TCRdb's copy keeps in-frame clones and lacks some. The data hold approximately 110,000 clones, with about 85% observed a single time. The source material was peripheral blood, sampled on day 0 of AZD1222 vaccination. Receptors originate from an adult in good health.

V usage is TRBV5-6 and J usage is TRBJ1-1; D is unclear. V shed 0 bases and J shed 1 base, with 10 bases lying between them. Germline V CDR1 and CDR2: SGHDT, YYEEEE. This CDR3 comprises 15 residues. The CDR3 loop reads CASSLEQWGNTEAFF. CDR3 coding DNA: TGTGCCAGCAGCTTGGAGCAATGGGGGAACACTGAAGCTTTCTTT. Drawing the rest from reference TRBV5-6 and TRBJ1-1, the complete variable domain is DAGVTQSPTHLIKTRGQQVTLRCSPKSGHDTVSWYQQALGQGPQFIFQYYEEEERQRGNFPDRFSGHQFPNYSSELNVNALLLGDSALYLCASSLEQWGNTEAFFGQGTRLTVV.

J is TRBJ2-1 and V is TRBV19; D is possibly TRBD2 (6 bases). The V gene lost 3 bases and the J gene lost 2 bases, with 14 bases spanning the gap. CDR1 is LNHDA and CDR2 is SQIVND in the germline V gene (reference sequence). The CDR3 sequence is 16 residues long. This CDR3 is CASSINRGLAYNEQFF. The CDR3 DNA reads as TGTGCCAGTAGTATTAACCGGGGACTGGCCTACAATGAGCAGTTCTTC.

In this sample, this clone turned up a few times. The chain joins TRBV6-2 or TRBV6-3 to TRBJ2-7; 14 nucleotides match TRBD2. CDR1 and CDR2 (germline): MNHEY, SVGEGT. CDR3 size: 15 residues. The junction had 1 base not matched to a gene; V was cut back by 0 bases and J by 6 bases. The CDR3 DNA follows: TGTGCCAGCAGTTACTCGACTAGCGGGGGGGCCGAGCAGTACTTC. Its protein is CASSYSTSGGAEQYF.

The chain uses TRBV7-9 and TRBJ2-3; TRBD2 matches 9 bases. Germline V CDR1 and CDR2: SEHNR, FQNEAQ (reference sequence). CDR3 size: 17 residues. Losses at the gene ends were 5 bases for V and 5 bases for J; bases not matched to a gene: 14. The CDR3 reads CASSPFFGRGGGDTQYF. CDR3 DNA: TGTGCCAGCAGCCCGTTTTTCGGGCGGGGGGGCGGAGATACGCAGTATTTT.

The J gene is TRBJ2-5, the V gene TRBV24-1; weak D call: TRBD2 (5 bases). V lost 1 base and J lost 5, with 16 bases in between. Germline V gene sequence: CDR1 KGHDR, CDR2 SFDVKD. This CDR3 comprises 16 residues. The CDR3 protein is CATSDLNPLGSETQYF. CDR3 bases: TGTGCCACCAGTGATTTAAACCCCCTGGGGAGCGAGACCCAGTACTTC.

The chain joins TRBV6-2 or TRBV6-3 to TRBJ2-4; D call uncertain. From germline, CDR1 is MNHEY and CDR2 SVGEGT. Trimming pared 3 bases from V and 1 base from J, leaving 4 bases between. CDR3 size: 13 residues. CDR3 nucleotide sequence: TGTGCCAGCAGTTATTCGGCCAAAAACATTCAGTACTTC. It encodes CASSYSAKNIQYF.

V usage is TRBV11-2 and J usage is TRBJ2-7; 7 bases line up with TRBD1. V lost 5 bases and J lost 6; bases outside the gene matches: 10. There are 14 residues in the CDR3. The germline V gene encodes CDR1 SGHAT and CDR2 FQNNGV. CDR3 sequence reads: CASSPDRKVTEQYF. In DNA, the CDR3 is TGTGCCAGCAGCCCGGACAGGAAAGTAACCGAGCAGTACTTC.

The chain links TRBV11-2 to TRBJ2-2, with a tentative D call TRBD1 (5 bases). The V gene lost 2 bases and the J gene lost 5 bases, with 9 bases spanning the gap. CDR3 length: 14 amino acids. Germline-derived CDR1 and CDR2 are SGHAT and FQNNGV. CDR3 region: CASSLRTPTGELFF. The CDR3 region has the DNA TGTGCCAGCAGCTTACGGACACCTACCGGGGAGCTGTTTTTT.

In DNA form, the CDR3 reads TGTGCCAGCAGGGGGGGCACCAGCTCTGGGGCCAACGTCCTGACTTTC. This gives the protein CASRGGTSSGANVLTF. This chain uses TRBV2 with TRBJ2-6; the D gene could be TRBD1 or TRBD2 (6 bases each). The length of the CDR3 is 16 residues. CDR1 is SNHLY, CDR2 FYNNEI, per germline. Trimming removed 6 bases at V and 0 bases at J, with 12 bases between.

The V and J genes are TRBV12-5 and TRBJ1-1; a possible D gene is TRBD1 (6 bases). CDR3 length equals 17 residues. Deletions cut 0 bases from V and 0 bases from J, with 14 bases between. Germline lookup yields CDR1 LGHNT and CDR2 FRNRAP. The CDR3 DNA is TGTGCTAGTGGTTTGGTACTGGGGGGGGCAATGAACACTGAAGCTTTCTTT. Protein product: CASGLVLGGAMNTEAFF.

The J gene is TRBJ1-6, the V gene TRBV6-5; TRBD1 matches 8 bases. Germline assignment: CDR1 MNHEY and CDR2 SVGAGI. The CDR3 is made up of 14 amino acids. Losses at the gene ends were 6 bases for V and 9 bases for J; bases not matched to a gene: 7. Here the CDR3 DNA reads TGTGCCAGCAGGGGGACAGGTCGCGGTTCACCCCTCCACTTT. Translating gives CASRGTGRGSPLHF.

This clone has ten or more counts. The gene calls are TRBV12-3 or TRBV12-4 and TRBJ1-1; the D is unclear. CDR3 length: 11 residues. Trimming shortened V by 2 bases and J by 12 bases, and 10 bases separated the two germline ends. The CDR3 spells CASSLNSRSFF. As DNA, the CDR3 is TGTGCCAGCAGTTTAAATTCGAGGTCTTTCTTT.

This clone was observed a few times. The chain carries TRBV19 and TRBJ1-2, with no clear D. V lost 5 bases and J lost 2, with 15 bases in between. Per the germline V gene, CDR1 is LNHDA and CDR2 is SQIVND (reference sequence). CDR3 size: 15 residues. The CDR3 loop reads CASSPGYGENYGYTF. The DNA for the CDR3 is TGTGCCAGTAGTCCCGGTTACGGTGAAAACTATGGCTACACCTTC.

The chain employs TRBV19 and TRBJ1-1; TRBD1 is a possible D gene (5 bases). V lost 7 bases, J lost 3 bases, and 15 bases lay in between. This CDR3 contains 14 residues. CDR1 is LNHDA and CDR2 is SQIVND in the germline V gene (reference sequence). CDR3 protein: CASTLYRGDTEAFF. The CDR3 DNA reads TGTGCCAGTACCCTATATCGAGGGGACACTGAAGCTTTCTTT.

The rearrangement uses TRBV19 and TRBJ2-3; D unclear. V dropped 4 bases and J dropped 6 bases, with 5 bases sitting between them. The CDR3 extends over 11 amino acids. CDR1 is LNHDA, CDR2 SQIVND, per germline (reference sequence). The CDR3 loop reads CASSNWDTQYF. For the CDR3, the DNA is TGTGCCAGTAGTAACTGGGATACGCAGTATTTT.